This T cell receptor (beta chain) was found in a study of OX40 agonist ivuxolimab in advanced cancers. Turning to the study itself: Clinicians treated patients with ivuxolimab, an agonistic anti-OX40 (CD134) antibody. The study gave patients intravenous ivuxolimab at 0.01 to 10 mg/kg every 2 weeks. General study results and limits: Several nonresponders also turned out to have low normalized T-cell clonal expansion.

The germline V gene encodes CDR1 WSHSY and CDR2 SAAADI. With 4 bases clipped from V and 4 bases from J, the junction kept 6 bases outside the gene matches. The CDR3 is 14 residues long. TCRdb keeps only in-frame clones here, not all; method: immunoSEQ multiplex PCR. The data show some 15,000 clones, about 77% seen once. This clone came up once. What it recognizes is unknown. This TCR was sampled from an adult with an advanced solid tumor such as melanoma, head and neck, liver or kidney cancer. The genes are TRBV10-2 and TRBJ2-7, with 8 bases identical to TRBD2. The sequences come from CD4+ or CD8+ T cells sorted from blood, collected in a trial of the OX40 agonist ivuxolimab. The CDR3 DNA reads TGCGCCAGCAGTGGGGCGGGAGGACCGTACGAGCAGTACTTC. This encodes CASSGAGGPYEQYF.